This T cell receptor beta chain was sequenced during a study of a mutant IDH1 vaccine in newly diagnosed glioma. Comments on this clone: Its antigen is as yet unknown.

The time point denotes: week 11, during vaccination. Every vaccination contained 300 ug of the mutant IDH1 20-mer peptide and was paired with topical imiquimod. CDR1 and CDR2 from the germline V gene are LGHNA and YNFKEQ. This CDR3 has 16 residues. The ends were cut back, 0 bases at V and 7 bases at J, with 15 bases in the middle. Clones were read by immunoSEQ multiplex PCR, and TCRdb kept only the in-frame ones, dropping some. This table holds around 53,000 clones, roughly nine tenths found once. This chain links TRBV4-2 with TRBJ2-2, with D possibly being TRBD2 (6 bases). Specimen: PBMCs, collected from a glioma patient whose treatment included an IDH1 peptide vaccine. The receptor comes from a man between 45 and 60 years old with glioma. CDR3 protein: CASSQEGTLAGGELFF. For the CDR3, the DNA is TGTGCCAGCAGCCAAGAGGGGACTCTAGCAGGCGGGGAGCTGTTTTTT.